The 19 T cell receptor beta chains in this list originate from one sample, sequenced in a study of T-cell reconstitution after alpha-beta-depleted transplantation in children. This sample's TCRbeta library carried unique molecular identifier barcodes. TCRdb reanalysed the PCR reads using MiXCR and keeps one entry per CDR3 protein. The data hold fewer than 400,000 distinct CDR3 sequences, with about a quarter observed a single time. Sample: PBMCs, mostly from graft donor cells, taken 180 days after TCRalphabeta/CD19-depleted stem cell transplant. The receptors stem from a male patient aged 10-17 years who had a stem cell transplant for acute lymphoblastic leukemia, so the T cells may come from the graft donor.

The rearrangement joins TRBV7-9 to TRBJ2-7; D remains ambiguous. Trimming took off 1 base at V and 3 bases at J, with 13 bases between the two ends. CDR1 is SEHNR, CDR2 FQNEAQ, per germline (reference sequence). The CDR3 extends over 15 amino acids. CDR3 DNA: TGTGCCAGCAGCTTAGTGGCATCGGTCATCTACGAGCAGTACTTC. Translated: CASSLVASVIYEQYF.

The chain joins TRBV20-1 to TRBJ2-5, with 9 bases identical to TRBD2. The V and J ends lost 0 bases and 3 bases, in that order; junction bases with no gene match: 8. The CDR3 sequence is 16 residues long. The germline V gene encodes CDR1 DFQATT and CDR2 SNEGSKA (reference sequence). CDR3 sequence: CSARDPKSGRKETQYF. For the CDR3, the DNA is TGCAGTGCTAGAGATCCGAAAAGCGGGAGGAAAGAGACCCAGTACTTC.

V usage is TRBV3-1 and J usage is TRBJ2-6; no reliable D call. This CDR3 has 15 amino acids. Germline loops: CDR1 LGHDT, CDR2 YNNKEL (reference sequence). V was cut by 6 bases and J by 0 bases, with 9 bases left in between. In DNA, the CDR3 is TGTGCCAGCAGGTCCACAAGCTCTGGGGCCAACGTCCTGACTTTC. Translated, it gives CASRSTSSGANVLTF.

A few counts support this clonotype. The rearrangement links TRBV20-1 to TRBJ2-5; D is unclear. This CDR3 spans 14 amino acids. Germline lookup yields CDR1 DFQATT and CDR2 SNEGSKA (reference sequence). Trimming took off 1 base at V and 5 bases at J, with 14 bases between the two ends. CDR3 sequence: CSARAYSVGETQYF. In nucleotides, the CDR3 is TGCAGTGCTAGAGCTTACTCAGTAGGGGAGACCCAGTACTTC.

This rearrangement joins TRBV4-1 to TRBJ2-1, with 10 bases that match TRBD2. With V trimmed by 2 bases and J by 12 bases, 10 bases remained unmatched. Germline CDR1 is MGHRA and CDR2 is YSYEKL. The CDR3 covers 15 residues. The CDR3 DNA is TGCGCCAGCAGCCAAAGCCCTAGCGGGAGTCAGGGGCAGTTCTTC. This sequence encodes CASSQSPSGSQGQFF.

About this clonotype itself: Germline is not matched at one junction end, which may reflect a read error. The chain combines TRBV5-1 with TRBJ1-1, with 11 bases fitting TRBD1. The CDR3 sequence is 17 residues long. Germline V gene sequence: CDR1 SGHRS, CDR2 YFSETQ. The CDR3, as DNA: TGCACCAGCAGCTTGGACAGGGGGCGATTCCAGAACACTGAAGCTTTCTTT. It codes for CTSSLDRGRFQNTEAFF.

This clonotype came up a few times. The V gene is TRBV18, the J gene TRBJ2-1, with 9 bases lining up with TRBD2. This CDR3 has 12 amino acids. Germline assignment: CDR1 KGHSH and CDR2 LQKENI. The V and J ends lost 5 bases and 10 bases, in that order; junction bases with no gene match: 3. Here the CDR3 DNA reads TGTGCCAGCTCAAACCTAGCGGGGGAGCAGTTCTTC. It specifies CASSNLAGEQFF.

This clonotype was detected only a few times. The genes are TRBV7-7 and TRBJ2-1; TRBD1 matches at 7 bases. V shed 5 bases and J 12 bases; nucleotides not matched to a gene: 10. This CDR3 spans 13 amino acids. Germline V CDR1 and CDR2: SSHAT, FNYEAQ (reference sequence). The CDR3 region is CASSVRQGKVQFF. In DNA, the CDR3 is TGTGCCAGCAGCGTGAGACAGGGAAAGGTGCAGTTCTTC. Drawing the rest from reference TRBV7-7 and TRBJ2-1, the complete variable domain is GAGVSQSPRYKVTKRGQDVTLRCDPISSHATLYWYQQALGQGPEFLTYFNYEAQPDKSGLPSDRFSAERPEGSISTLTIQRTEQRDSAMYRCASSVRQGKVQFFGPGTRLTVL.

The chain uses TRBV6-1 and TRBJ1-1; D is unclear. The CDR3 loop spans 15 amino acids. Trimming removed 0 bases from V and 3 bases from J, with 11 bases in between. Germline V gene sequence: CDR1 MNHNS, CDR2 SASEGT. CDR3 residues: CASSEAPTMYTEAFF. In nucleotides, the CDR3 is TGTGCCAGCAGTGAAGCTCCGACAATGTACACTGAAGCTTTCTTT.

In its sample, this clonotype was seen a few times. The chain has TRBV20-1 and TRBJ2-4, with 7 bases that match TRBD2. Germline trimming cut 2 bases from V and 3 bases from J; bases unmatched to any gene: 7. Germline V gene lookup returns CDR1 DFQATT and CDR2 SNEGSKA (reference sequence). The CDR3 runs to 15 residues. CDR3 nucleotides: TGCAGTGCTAGAAGGGCCAGGGAGGGCAAAAACATTCAGTACTTC. It encodes CSARRAREGKNIQYF.

This clonotype was observed a few times. The gene calls are TRBV10-3 and TRBJ2-1, with D possibly being TRBD1 or TRBD2 (5 bases each). CDR3 length: 13 amino acids. Germline V gene lookup returns CDR1 ENHRY and CDR2 SYGVKD. V lost 4 bases, J lost 5 bases, and 9 bases lay in between. The CDR3 is CAISAGPDNEQFF. The DNA for the CDR3 is TGTGCCATCAGTGCGGGGCCGGACAATGAGCAGTTCTTC.

The sample holds a few counts of this clonotype. J is TRBJ1-5 and V is TRBV4-1; D gene ambiguous. From germline, CDR1 is MGHRA and CDR2 YSYEKL. Trimming removed 1 base from V and 0 bases from J, with 13 bases in between. CDR3 length: 17 residues. The CDR3: CASSQVPSLYSNQPQHF. The CDR3 nucleotides are TGCGCCAGCAGCCAAGTTCCCTCCCTCTATAGCAATCAGCCCCAGCATTTT.

The sample holds a few counts of this clonotype. The chain links TRBV15 to TRBJ2-1, with a tentative D call TRBD1 (5 bases). V was pared by 1 base and J by 4 bases, with 11 bases between. The CDR3 runs to 15 residues. Germline CDR1 is LNHNV and CDR2 is YYDKDF (reference sequence). CDR3 region: CATSRVPGRYNEQFF. The CDR3 bases are TGTGCCACCAGCAGAGTCCCAGGGCGTTACAATGAGCAGTTCTTC.

CDR3 in DNA: TGTGCCAGCAGTCAGGGGTTGCAAGATACGCAGTATTTT. It yields the protein CASSQGLQDTQYF. The chain carries TRBV2 and TRBJ2-3, with D tentatively TRBD1 (6 bases). The CDR3 consists of 13 residues. Deletions cut 5 bases from V and 5 bases from J, with 11 bases between. Germline loops: CDR1 SNHLY, CDR2 FYNNEI.

J is TRBJ2-5 and V is TRBV7-6, with 7 bases matching TRBD2. The CDR3 consists of 15 residues. Germline V CDR1 and CDR2: SGHVS, FNYEAQ. The trim removed 3 bases at V and 2 bases at J, leaving 6 bases unmatched. CDR3 loop: CASSFSGQIQETQYF. Written as DNA, the CDR3 is TGTGCCAGCAGCTTTAGCGGGCAGATTCAAGAGACCCAGTACTTC.

CDR3 DNA sequence: TGTGCCAGCAGTCTCACAATTGGATCACCCCTCCACTTT. It is translated as CASSLTIGSPLHF. The V and J genes are TRBV6-1 and TRBJ1-6; D call uncertain. Germline CDR1 reads MNHNS; CDR2 reads SASEGT. This CDR3 contains 13 residues. The V end lost 5 bases, the J end lost 10 bases, and 12 bases lay between the germline ends.

This clonotype was seen ten or more times. V gene TRBV5-1 combines with J gene TRBJ2-7; 7 bases agree with TRBD1. This CDR3 has 16 amino acids. Per the germline V gene, CDR1 is SGHRS and CDR2 is YFSETQ. V dropped 6 bases and J dropped 5; count of bases not matched to a gene: 17. The CDR3 DNA reads TGCGCCAGCAACTTTGGGACAGCGGATCTTTCGGACGAGCAGTACTTC. Translating gives CASNFGTADLSDEQYF.

The chain combines TRBV5-1 with TRBJ2-7, with TRBD1 matching 8 bases. Looked up from germline, CDR1 is SGHRS and CDR2 is YFSETQ. The CDR3 loop spans 15 amino acids. J gave up 4 bases and V 4 bases, and 10 bases lay outside the gene matches. CDR3 nucleotides: TGCGCCAGCAGCACCCGGACAGGGCATGAATACGAGCAGTACTTC. This codes for CASSTRTGHEYEQYF.

The count of this clonotype is one. The CDR3 coding sequence is TGTGCCAGCAGCTTATGGCCCCCCGTAGCGGGAGGGTCAAGCTCCTACAATGAGCAGTTCTTC. This sequence encodes CASSLWPPVAGGSSSYNEQFF. The chain couples TRBV11-2 to TRBJ2-1, with TRBD2 matching 11 bases. The germline V gene has CDR1 SGHAT and CDR2 FQNNGV. The CDR3 spans 21 residues. Unmatched junction bases numbered 15, after V lost 2 bases and J lost 0 bases.